This T cell receptor (beta chain) was documented in a study of T-cell reconstitution after alpha-beta-depleted transplantation in children. Preparation of the TCRbeta library was carried out with unique molecular identifiers. Each CDR3 protein gets one entry after TCRdb re-called the PCR reads with MiXCR. The sample shows some 340,000 distinct CDR3 sequences, under 13% of them seen only once. The CDR3 runs to 14 residues. Losses at the gene ends were 5 bases for V and 4 bases for J; bases not matched to a gene: 8. From germline, CDR1 is DFQATT and CDR2 SNEGSKA (reference sequence). Sequences were derived from PBMCs from the stem cell graft donor, sampled from the stem cell graft. The TCR originated in a human donor who donated a stem cell graft to a child with acute lymphoblastic leukemia. The rearrangement uses TRBV20-1 and TRBJ2-1; 7 nucleotides line up with TRBD2. In nucleotides, the CDR3 is TGCAGTGCTGGCGGGGGAGACGTATACAATGAGCAGTTCTTC. This translates into CSAGGGDVYNEQFF.